Shown below are 32 T cell receptor beta chains from a single sample sequenced in a study of cytomegalovirus exposure and HLA in healthy donors. The protocol was immunoSEQ multiplex PCR, while the TCRdb copy is restricted to in-frame clones and leaves out a portion. Here the sample spans roughly 220,000 clones, 75% to 95% being singletons. The sequencing sample was made of PBMCs. The source of these receptors is a woman under 30 in good health and CMV-seronegative.

The chain carries TRBV6-4 and TRBJ2-1; 14 bases map to TRBD2. The V gene's germline CDR1 is MRHNA and CDR2 SNTAGT. This CDR3 contains 21 residues. Losses at the gene ends were 0 bases for V and 0 bases for J; bases not matched to a gene: 10. The CDR3 DNA sequence: TGTGCCAGCAGTGACTCCATTCGGACTAGCGGGAGGCGGTCCTCCTACAATGAGCAGTTCTTC. Its translation is CASSDSIRTSGRRSSYNEQFF.

The chain has TRBV28 and TRBJ2-1; 7 bases map to TRBD2. Germline values: CDR1 MDHEN, CDR2 SYDVKM. The CDR3 is 15 amino acids. Trimming at V came to 5 bases and at J to 0 bases, leaving 4 bases not matched to a gene. The CDR3 bases are TGTGCCAGCAGTGGAGCGGGGAGCTCCTACAATGAGCAGTTCTTC. It codes for CASSGAGSSYNEQFF.

This chain joins TRBV28 and TRBJ1-3; D is unresolved. This CDR3 has 15 residues. V dropped 4 bases and J dropped 4 bases, with 14 bases sitting between them. Per the germline V gene, CDR1 is MDHEN and CDR2 is SYDVKM. CDR3: CASSWYGEWGNTIYF. The CDR3, as DNA: TGTGCCAGCAGTTGGTATGGGGAGTGGGGAAACACCATATATTTT.

The rearrangement joins TRBV5-1 to TRBJ1-5; 8 positions match TRBD1. CDR1 is SGHRS and CDR2 is YFSETQ in the germline V gene. This CDR3 contains 16 residues. V lost 4 bases to trimming and J lost 4 bases; unmatched junction nucleotides: 10. CDR3 sequence (DNA): TGCGCCAGCAGCCCAGGGACAGGACTTAGTAATCAGCCCCAGCATTTT. It yields the protein CASSPGTGLSNQPQHF.

The chain uses TRBV27 and TRBJ2-3; 7 bases are a match to TRBD2. J lost 2 bases, V lost 3 bases, and 2 bases had no gene match. Germline CDR1 reads MNHEY; CDR2 reads SMNVEV (reference sequence). The length of the CDR3 is 14 residues. The CDR3 nucleotides read TGTGCCAGCAGTTTGGGAGGGTTCACAGATACGCAGTATTTT. It translates to CASSLGGFTDTQYF.

V gene TRBV28 combines with J gene TRBJ2-7, with a possible D match to TRBD1 (5 bases). The length of the CDR3 is 15 residues. V gave up 0 bases and J gave up 5 bases, with 14 bases separating them. The V gene's germline CDR1 is MDHEN and CDR2 SYDVKM. In DNA form, the CDR3 reads TGTGCCAGCAGTTTATGGTCGCCAGGGATCCACGAGCAGTACTTC. It is translated as CASSLWSPGIHEQYF.

The V and J genes are TRBV29-1 and TRBJ1-2, with D perhaps TRBD1 (5 bases). The CDR3 loop spans 13 amino acids. V shed 8 bases and J shed 6 bases, with 19 bases lying between them. CDR1 and CDR2 from the germline V gene are SQVTM and ANQGSEA. The CDR3 DNA reads as TGCAGCACGGGGACTCCGGGGAGGAATGGCTACACCTTC. Its protein product is CSTGTPGRNGYTF.

V is TRBV25-1 and J is TRBJ2-6, with D hard to call. The CDR3 covers 18 residues. V dropped 4 bases and J dropped 2 bases, with 18 bases sitting between them. The V gene's germline CDR1 is MGHDK and CDR2 SYGVNS. The CDR3 region has the DNA TGTGCCAGCAGTGGCGCCATTCCCGCTGCCACTGGGGCCAACGTCCTGACTTTC. Translation: CASSGAIPAATGANVLTF.

The V gene is TRBV30, the J gene TRBJ2-7; D gene unclear. CDR1 and CDR2 from the germline V gene are GTSNPN and SVGIG (reference sequence). V was pared by 3 bases and J by 4 bases, with 10 bases between. This CDR3 spans 12 amino acids. CDR3 bases: TGTGCCTGGAGGGGCGACCAGTACGAGCAGTACTTC. This encodes CAWRGDQYEQYF. Supplemented by reference TRBV30 and TRBJ2-7, the full variable domain reads SQTIHQWPATLVQPVGSPLSLECTVEGTSNPNLYWYRQAAGRGLQLLFYSVGIGQISSEVPQNLSASRPQDRQFILSSKKLLLSDSGFYLCAWRGDQYEQYFGPGTRLTVT.

The chain uses TRBV6-1 and TRBJ2-1; TRBD2 agrees at 7 bases. The junction had 4 bases not matched to a gene; V was cut back by 5 bases and J by 0 bases. CDR1 is MNHNS, CDR2 SASEGT, per germline. This CDR3 region has 15 residues. The CDR3 here is CASSLASGSYNEQFF. The CDR3 DNA is TGTGCCAGCAGTCTAGCTAGCGGCTCCTACAATGAGCAGTTCTTC.

CDR3 region: CASSARQGDYGYTF. The DNA for the CDR3 is TGTGCCAGCAGCGCGCGACAGGGTGACTATGGCTACACCTTC. The J gene is TRBJ1-2, the V gene TRBV7-2, with 7 bases matching TRBD1. V lost 5 bases, J lost 3 bases, and 6 bases stayed unmatched. The CDR3 runs to 14 residues. CDR1 and CDR2 from the germline V gene are SGHTA and FQGNSA.

The chain recombines TRBV27 with TRBJ2-4; the D gene is possibly TRBD2 (5 bases). The CDR3 length is 14 residues. Germline V CDR1 and CDR2: MNHEY, SMNVEV (reference sequence). Between the trimmed V and J ends, which lost 6 bases and 3 bases, there was a span of 12 bases. This CDR3 reads CASRPGYGKNIQYF. For the CDR3, the DNA is TGTGCCAGCAGGCCGGGGTATGGCAAAAACATTCAGTACTTC.

The chain couples TRBV19 to TRBJ2-6, with D possibly being TRBD1 (6 bases). This CDR3 spans 16 amino acids. Trimming left V 5 bases short and J 0 bases short, with 11 bases between. Germline-derived CDR1 and CDR2 are LNHDA and SQIVND (reference sequence). CDR3 sequence reads: CASSDRGNSGANVLTF. The CDR3 DNA follows: TGTGCCAGTAGTGATAGGGGGAACTCTGGGGCCAACGTCCTGACTTTC.

The V call is TRBV5-1, the J call TRBJ2-2; a weak D match, TRBD2 (6 bases). V was pared by 4 bases and J by 4 bases, with 20 bases between. Germline CDR1 is SGHRS and CDR2 is YFSETQ. The CDR3 runs 17 residues. In nucleotides, the CDR3 is TGCGCCAGCAGCCAGGGCTCCGGGACTCACCTCACCGGGGAGCTGTTTTTT. Translated: CASSQGSGTHLTGELFF.

V usage is TRBV11-3 and J usage is TRBJ2-1; 7 nucleotides match TRBD1. Germline CDR1 is SGHNT and CDR2 is YENEEA. This CDR3 comprises 15 residues. The ends lost 1 base at V and 2 bases at J; junction bases unmatched: 2. The DNA for the CDR3 is TGTGCCAGCAGCTTAGGAGACAGGGCCTACAATGAGCAGTTCTTC. It translates to CASSLGDRAYNEQFF.

V usage is TRBV27 and J usage is TRBJ1-4; 10 positions agree with TRBD1. V gave up 0 bases and J gave up 10 bases; unmatched junction bases: 5. In germline, CDR1 is MNHEY, CDR2 SMNVEV (reference sequence). This CDR3 spans 15 amino acids. CDR3 coding DNA: TGTGCCAGCAGTTTATCGGGACAGGGGATTGGAAAACTGTTTTTT. Encoded protein: CASSLSGQGIGKLFF.

A single count supports this clone. DNA for the CDR3: TGTGCCAGCAGCCCTCCAGGGACAGGGGTTCGCGAGCAGTACTTC. Translating it yields CASSPPGTGVREQYF. The chain has TRBV7-9 and TRBJ2-7; TRBD1 aligns across 10 bases. Germline V CDR1 and CDR2: SEHNR, FQNEAQ (reference sequence). V dropped 5 bases and J dropped 6; count of bases not matched to a gene: 10. The CDR3 is 15 amino acids.

The table lists this clone with many counts. V gene TRBV4-1 combines with J gene TRBJ1-2; D perhaps matches TRBD1 (5 bases). The CDR3 extends over 15 amino acids. CDR1 and CDR2 (germline): MGHRA, YSYEKL. Trimming removed 3 bases at V and 4 bases at J, with 15 bases between. Here the CDR3 reads CASSQNLDSPYGYTF. The CDR3 coding sequence is TGCGCCAGCAGCCAGAACCTAGACAGTCCCTATGGCTACACCTTC.

The gene calls are TRBV6-5 and TRBJ2-7, with no clear D. Trimming shortened V by 7 bases and J by 2 bases, and 12 bases separated the two germline ends. Germline lookup yields CDR1 MNHEY and CDR2 SVGAGI. This CDR3 comprises 13 residues. The CDR3 spells CASTQARPYEQYF. The CDR3 DNA reads as TGTGCCAGCACCCAGGCAAGACCCTACGAGCAGTACTTC.

The V and J genes are TRBV2 and TRBJ2-4, with a possible D match to TRBD1 (6 bases). The CDR3 totals 13 residues. Trimming removed 4 bases at V and 3 bases at J, with 7 bases between. Germline lookup yields CDR1 SNHLY and CDR2 FYNNEI. CDR3: CASSGTVKNIQYF. The CDR3 nucleotides are TGTGCCAGCAGTGGGACAGTCAAAAACATTCAGTACTTC.

The chain joins TRBV5-1 to TRBJ1-2; a possible D gene is TRBD1 (5 bases). Germline assignment: CDR1 SGHRS and CDR2 YFSETQ. The CDR3 runs to 17 residues. Trimming shortened V by 0 bases and J by 6 bases, and 21 bases separated the two germline ends. The DNA of the CDR3 is TGCGCCAGCAGCTTGGCCAAGGGTCCGGGTTCGGGGGATGGCTACACCTTC. Amino acids: CASSLAKGPGSGDGYTF.

CDR3 residues: CASSSGQGSGNTIYF. The CDR3 DNA is TGCGCCAGCAGTTCGGGACAGGGGTCTGGAAACACCATATATTTT. The chain joins TRBV5-1 to TRBJ1-3; 10 bases are shared with TRBD1. The CDR3 loop spans 15 amino acids. CDR1 SGHRS and CDR2 YFSETQ come from the germline V gene. J lost 1 base, V lost 5 bases, and 3 bases had no gene match.

This rearrangement joins TRBV28 to TRBJ2-3; no reliable D call. Between the trimmed V and J ends, which lost 8 bases and 3 bases, there was a span of 15 bases. Germline V gene lookup returns CDR1 MDHEN and CDR2 SYDVKM. There are 14 residues in the CDR3. As DNA, the CDR3 is TGTGCCAGCTCTGAGCTAGTGCCAACAGATACGCAGTATTTT. Its translation: CASSELVPTDTQYF.

The chain couples TRBV7-9 to TRBJ2-7, with 8 bases that match TRBD2. This CDR3 comprises 17 residues. V lost 2 bases to trimming and J lost 6 bases; unmatched junction nucleotides: 15. CDR1 and CDR2 (germline): SEHNR, FQNEAQ (reference sequence). The CDR3 DNA reads TGTGCCAGCAGCTTACCCCTCCTGGAAGCGGGAGCGGGCGAGCAGTACTTC. Residues: CASSLPLLEAGAGEQYF.

The chain combines TRBV6-1 with TRBJ2-3; TRBD1 agrees at 8 bases. Germline lookup yields CDR1 MNHNS and CDR2 SASEGT. CDR3 length: 14 residues. V gave up 7 bases and J gave up 3 bases; unmatched junction bases: 6. The DNA of the CDR3 is TGTGCCAGCACGGACAGGGTAGAAACAGATACGCAGTATTTT. This sequence encodes CASTDRVETDTQYF.

The gene calls are TRBV30 and TRBJ1-2; D is unclear. The V gene lost 3 bases and the J gene lost 2 bases, with 13 bases spanning the gap. The CDR3 runs 14 residues. Germline V gives CDR1 GTSNPN, CDR2 SVGIG (reference sequence). The CDR3 DNA reads as TGTGCCTGGAGCACCGCCTACGGGAACTATGGCTACACCTTC. Protein product: CAWSTAYGNYGYTF.

V and J are TRBV28 and TRBJ2-1, with D perhaps TRBD2 (5 bases). The germline CDR1 and CDR2 sequences are MDHEN and SYDVKM. V was cut by 6 bases and J by 8 bases, with 17 bases left in between. CDR3 size: 14 residues. The CDR3: CASSPPGIFDEQFF. For the CDR3, the DNA is TGTGCCAGCAGCCCTCCCGGGATATTCGATGAGCAGTTCTTC.

The rearrangement links TRBV19 to TRBJ2-5, with 10 bases aligning to TRBD1. Germline V gives CDR1 LNHDA, CDR2 SQIVND (reference sequence). V dropped 3 bases and J dropped 5; count of bases not matched to a gene: 6. This CDR3 comprises 15 residues. The CDR3 spells CASSIPTGGRETQYF. DNA for the CDR3: TGTGCCAGTAGTATCCCGACAGGGGGCCGGGAGACCCAGTACTTC. The full variable domain, with the rest looked up from reference TRBV19 and TRBJ2-5, is DGGITQSPKYLFRKEGQNVTLSCEQNLNHDAMYWYRQDPGQGLRLIYYSQIVNDFQKGDIAEGYSVSREKKESFPLTVTSAQKNPTAFYLCASSIPTGGRETQYFGPGTRLLVL.

The J gene is TRBJ2-5, the V gene TRBV18, with 9 positions matching TRBD1. V was clipped by 1 base and J by 5 bases; unmatched bases: 14. Germline V gives CDR1 KGHSH, CDR2 LQKENI. This CDR3 has 18 amino acids. The CDR3 region is CASSPLGQGFGSKETQYF. The CDR3 DNA follows: TGTGCCAGCTCACCACTGGGACAGGGCTTCGGCAGCAAGGAGACCCAGTACTTC.

The V call is TRBV6-1, the J call TRBJ2-5; 7 positions agree with TRBD1. Germline V gene data show CDR1 as MNHNS and CDR2 as SASEGT. V shed 0 bases, J shed 5 bases, and the junction held 3 bases outside the gene matches. This CDR3 spans 14 amino acids. CDR3 loop: CASSEADRLETQYF. The CDR3 coding sequence is TGTGCCAGCAGTGAAGCGGACAGGTTGGAGACCCAGTACTTC.

This clone was found once. This chain links TRBV2 with TRBJ2-3; 10 bases map to TRBD2. CDR1 and CDR2 from the germline V gene are SNHLY and FYNNEI. The CDR3 has 18 residues. The trim removed 0 bases at V and 4 bases at J, leaving 10 bases unmatched. In nucleotides, the CDR3 is TGTGCCAGCAGTGAAGCGCAGTACCAGCTAGCGGGGGCAGATACGCAGTATTTT. This gives the protein CASSEAQYQLAGADTQYF.

This chain uses TRBV7-9 with TRBJ2-7; maybe TRBD1 (5 bases). CDR1 SEHNR and CDR2 FQNEAQ come from the germline V gene (reference sequence). The CDR3 spans 13 residues. V was clipped by 5 bases and J by 2 bases, with 10 bases between them. The CDR3 reads CASSHTGTYEQYF. The CDR3 nucleotides read TGTGCCAGCAGCCACACAGGAACCTACGAGCAGTACTTC.